These T cell receptor beta chains were read from a single sample in a study of immune evolution from preneoplasia to lung adenocarcinoma. Sequencing used immunoSEQ multiplex PCR; TCRdb keeps in-frame clones, though not all of them. The data show about 6,400 clones, with 65% to 80% seen just once and roughly 6% held by the top ten. The sample consisted of FFPE minimally invasive lung adenocarcinoma tissue. The receptors stem from a person aged 45 to 69 with lung adenocarcinoma. The CDR3 runs from the conserved cysteine through the conserved F or W. The order of the fields is clone size, D gene, J gene, V gene, CDR3 DNA, CDR3 protein. D genes are given only for firm matches. Not every row has a clone size; where given, it reads once, few, many or a size class.

NA,NA,TRBJ2-1,TRBV4-1,TGCGCCAGCAGCCAAGAGATAGTACGGGAGCAGTTCTTC,CASSQEIVREQFF
NA,NA,TRBJ1-1,TRBV10-3,TGTGCCATCAGTGGGACGACAGGTTCTGAAGCTTTCTTT,CAISGTTGSEAFF
NA,NA,TRBJ1-2,TRBV11-2,TGTGCCAGCAGCTTCGGCCGGGACGGAGTCTATGGCTACACCTTC,CASSFGRDGVYGYTF
NA,TRBD1,TRBJ2-5,TRBV6-5,TGTGCCAGCAGTAAGGGACAGGGGGCGGGCGAGACCCAGTACTTC,CASSKGQGAGETQYF
NA,NA,TRBJ1-4,TRBV9,TGTGCCAGCAGCGTAGCTGCAGGGGCAGGGGAAAAACTGTTTTTT,CASSVAAGAGEKLFF
NA,NA,TRBJ2-1,TRBV6-6,TGTGCCAGCAAGAGACCTGGGAGCTCCTACAATGAGCAGTTCTTC,CASKRPGSSYNEQFF
few,NA,TRBJ2-2,TRBV10-3,TGTGCCATCAGAAGAAACACCGGGGAGCTGTTTTTT,CAIRRNTGELFF
NA,TRBD2,TRBJ2-1,TRBV27,TGTGCCAGCAGTTTATGGTCTAGCGGGTTATCCTACAATGAGCAGTTCTTC,CASSLWSSGLSYNEQFF
NA,NA,TRBJ2-5,TRBV6-1,TGTGCCAGCAGTGTTTGGGTTTACCAAGAGACCCAGTACTTC,CASSVWVYQETQYF
NA,NA,TRBJ1-1,TRBV6-6,TGTGCCAGCAGTTTCCCCCCAGGAATGAACACTGAAGCTTTCTTT,CASSFPPGMNTEAFF